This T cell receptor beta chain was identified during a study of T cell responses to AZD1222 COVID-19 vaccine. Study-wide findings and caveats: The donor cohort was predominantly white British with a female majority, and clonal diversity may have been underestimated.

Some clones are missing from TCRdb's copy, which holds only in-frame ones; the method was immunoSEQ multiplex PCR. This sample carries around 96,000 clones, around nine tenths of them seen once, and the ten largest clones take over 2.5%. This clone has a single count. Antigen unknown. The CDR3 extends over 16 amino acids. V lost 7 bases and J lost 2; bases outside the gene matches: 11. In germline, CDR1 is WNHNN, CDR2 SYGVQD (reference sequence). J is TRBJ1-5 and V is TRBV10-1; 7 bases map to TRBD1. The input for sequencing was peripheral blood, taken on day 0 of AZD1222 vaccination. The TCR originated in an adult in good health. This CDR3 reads CASTRGGGSCNQPQHF. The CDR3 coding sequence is TGCGCCAGCACCCGGGGAGGGGGCAGTTGCAATCAGCCCCAGCATTTT.